The clone carrying this TCR beta chain was counted once. The ends lost 5 bases at V and 8 bases at J; junction bases unmatched: 0. CDR1 and CDR2 (germline): ENHRY, SYGVKD. The length of the CDR3 is 11 residues. Per the study methods: Estimates of nucleated cell counts were drawn from the amplification of reference gene primers. The data were produced by immunoSEQ multiplex PCR, yet TCRdb's version contains in-frame clones alone and is incomplete. The DNA was the basis for D and trimming; V, J and clone size are from that table. The sample yields more than 200,000 clones, approximately 83% seen once. This record comes from a study of blood T cell repertoires in COVID-19. Study context: The United States, Italy and Spain were the sources of the acute and convalescent COVID-19 samples.

The TCR comes from an elderly man with acute or convalescent COVID-19. This chain joins TRBV10-3 and TRBJ1-2; 9 nucleotides match TRBD1. The sample taken for sequencing was peripheral blood. CDR3 residues: CAISTGGGYTF. The CDR3 nucleotides are TGTGCCATCAGTACAGGGGGCGGCTACACCTTC.